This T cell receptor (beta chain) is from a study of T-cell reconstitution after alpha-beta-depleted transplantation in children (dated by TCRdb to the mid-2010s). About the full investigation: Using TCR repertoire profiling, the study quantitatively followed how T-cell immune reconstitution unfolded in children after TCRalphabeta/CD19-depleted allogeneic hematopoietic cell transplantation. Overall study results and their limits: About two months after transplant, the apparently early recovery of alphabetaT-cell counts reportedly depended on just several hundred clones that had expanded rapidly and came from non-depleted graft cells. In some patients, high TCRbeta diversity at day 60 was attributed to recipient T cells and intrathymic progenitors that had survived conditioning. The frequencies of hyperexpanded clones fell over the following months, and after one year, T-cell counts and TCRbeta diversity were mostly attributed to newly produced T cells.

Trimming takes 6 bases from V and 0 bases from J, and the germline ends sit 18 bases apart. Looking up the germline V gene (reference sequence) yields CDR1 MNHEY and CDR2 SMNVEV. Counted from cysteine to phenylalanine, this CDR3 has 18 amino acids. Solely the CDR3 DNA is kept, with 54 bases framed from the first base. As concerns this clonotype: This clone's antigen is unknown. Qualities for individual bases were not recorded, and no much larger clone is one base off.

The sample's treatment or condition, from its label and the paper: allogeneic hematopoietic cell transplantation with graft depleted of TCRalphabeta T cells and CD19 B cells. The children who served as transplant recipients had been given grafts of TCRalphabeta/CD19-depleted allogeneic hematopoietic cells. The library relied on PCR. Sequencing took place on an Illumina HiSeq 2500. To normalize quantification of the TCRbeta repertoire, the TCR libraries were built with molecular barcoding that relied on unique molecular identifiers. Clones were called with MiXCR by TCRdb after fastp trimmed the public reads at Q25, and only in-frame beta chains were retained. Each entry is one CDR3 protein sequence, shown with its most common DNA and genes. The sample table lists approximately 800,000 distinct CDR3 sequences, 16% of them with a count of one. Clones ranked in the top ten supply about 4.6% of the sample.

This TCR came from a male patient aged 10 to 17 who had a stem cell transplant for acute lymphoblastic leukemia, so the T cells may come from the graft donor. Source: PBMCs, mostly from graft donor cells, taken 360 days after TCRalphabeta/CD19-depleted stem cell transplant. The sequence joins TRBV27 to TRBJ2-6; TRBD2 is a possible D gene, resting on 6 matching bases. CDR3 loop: CASRRQGVEGSGANVLTF. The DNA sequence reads TGTGCCAGCAGACGGCAAGGGGTGGAGGGCTCTGGGGCCAACGTCCTGACTTTC.